What follows are 9 T cell receptor beta chains derived from one specimen sequenced in a study of T-cell reconstitution after alpha-beta-depleted transplantation in children. Preparation of the TCRbeta library involved a method that used unique molecular identifiers. TCRdb reprocessed the PCR reads via MiXCR and lists one record per CDR3 protein. The sample lists approximately 130,000 distinct CDR3 sequences; around 9.8% were seen once. The sequencing used PBMCs, mostly from graft donor cells, collected 180 days after TCRalphabeta/CD19-depleted stem cell transplant. Receptors originate from a girl in the first two years of life who had a stem cell transplant for combined immunodeficiency, so the T cells may come from the graft donor.

This clonotype was found a few times. The chain joins TRBV12-3 or TRBV12-4 to TRBJ2-7, with D unclear. The CDR3 extends over 12 amino acids. V was pared by 6 bases and J by 7 bases, with 13 bases between. The CDR3 DNA reads as TGTGCCAGCAGACCTCTGCTAGGGGAGCAGTACTTC. It encodes CASRPLLGEQYF.

The rearrangement uses TRBV10-3 and TRBJ2-5; weak D call: TRBD2 (6 bases). The CDR3 runs 15 residues. V was trimmed by 6 bases and J by 2 bases, leaving 16 bases between them. Germline-derived CDR1 and CDR2 are ENHRY and SYGVKD. The CDR3 reads CAISASTGAQETQYF. In DNA, the CDR3 is TGTGCCATCAGCGCCTCTACGGGAGCTCAAGAGACCCAGTACTTC.

Only a few counts were recorded for this clonotype. The chain links TRBV5-1 to TRBJ2-4; D may be TRBD2 (5 bases). V was shortened by 4 bases and J by 7 bases, with 15 bases between the two germline ends. CDR3 length equals 14 residues. Germline CDR1 is SGHRS and CDR2 is YFSETQ. The CDR3 DNA follows: TGCGCCAGCAGCGCGACGGACTCGTCCAACATTCAGTACTTC. This translates into CASSATDSSNIQYF.

This clonotype was seen a few times. This sequence joins TRBV12-3 or TRBV12-4 and TRBJ2-7; 10 bases align to TRBD1. This CDR3 is 16 amino acids long. The V segment lost 5 bases and the J segment 2 bases; nucleotides outside the gene matches: 9. Here the CDR3 DNA reads TGTGCCAGCAGTGCCGCGGGACAGGGGACCCCCTACGAGCAGTACTTC. Amino acid sequence: CASSAAGQGTPYEQYF.

This rearrangement joins TRBV20-1 to TRBJ1-1; TRBD1 matches 8 bases. CDR1 DFQATT and CDR2 SNEGSKA come from the germline V gene (reference sequence). The CDR3 totals 15 residues. V was clipped by 3 bases and J by 7 bases; unmatched bases: 13. CDR3 coding DNA: TGCAGTGCTAGGAGGGGAGGGCAGGGGGCGAGTGAAGCTTTCTTT. Protein product: CSARRGGQGASEAFF.

This clonotype turned up a few times. The J gene is TRBJ2-3, the V gene TRBV12-3 or TRBV12-4, with D perhaps matching TRBD1 (6 bases). The CDR3 contains 16 residues. V lost 5 bases and J 3 bases, leaving 18 bases between the germline ends. The CDR3 nucleotides are TGTGCCAGCAGTGGTACAGGGTTTGAGTGGACAGATACGCAGTATTTT. This gives the protein CASSGTGFEWTDTQYF.

This clonotype was observed a handful of times. The chain is built from TRBV7-8 and TRBJ2-3, with D perhaps given as TRBD1 or TRBD2 (5 bases each). The ends were cut back, 5 bases at V and 4 bases at J, with 16 bases in the middle. Germline CDR1 and CDR2: SGHVS and FQNEAQ. This CDR3 is 15 amino acids long. The CDR3 loop reads CASSPQGARADTQYF. DNA for the CDR3: TGTGCCAGCAGCCCCCAGGGAGCCCGCGCAGATACGCAGTATTTT.

The chain is built from TRBV5-5 and TRBJ2-1; 8 bases are shared with TRBD1. V lost 4 bases and J lost 5; bases outside the gene matches: 8. Germline V gives CDR1 SGHKS, CDR2 YYEKEE (reference sequence). This CDR3 has 15 residues. In DNA form, the CDR3 reads TGTGCCAGCAGCCCCCCCGGGACAGGCAACAATGAGCAGTTCTTC. It encodes CASSPPGTGNNEQFF.

This clonotype has only a few counts. This chain connects TRBV29-1 to TRBJ2-6; D unresolved. Trimming took 6 bases from V and 0 from J, leaving 9 bases between them. The CDR3 is 14 amino acids. Per germline, CDR1 SQVTM and CDR2 ANQGSEA. The CDR3 DNA sequence: TGCAGCGTCCACGGTACCTCTGGGGCCAACGTCCTGACTTTC. It yields the protein CSVHGTSGANVLTF.